These 14 T cell receptor beta chains came from one sample sequenced in a study of cytomegalovirus exposure and HLA in healthy donors. Amplification used 60 Vbeta primers and 13 Jbeta primers. Using immunoSEQ multiplex PCR, the repertoire was profiled, and TCRdb retains in-frame clones only, with some absent. The table lists over 85,000 clones, approximately 73% of them singletons, with roughly 3.5% in the top ten. Sample: PBMCs. These receptors were collected from a man aged 35-49 years in good health and CMV-seronegative.

This chain links TRBV29-1 with TRBJ2-3; weak D call: TRBD1 (6 bases). The CDR3 contains 13 residues. Germline lookup yields CDR1 SQVTM and CDR2 ANQGSEA. V lost 7 bases and J lost 5, with 16 bases in between. DNA of the CDR3: TGCAGCGGGGGCAGGGGCGGCGGAGATACGCAGTATTTT. Translating gives CSGGRGGGDTQYF.

The gene calls are TRBV7-9 and TRBJ1-6; perhaps TRBD1 as D (5 bases). From germline, CDR1 is SEHNR and CDR2 FQNEAQ (reference sequence). This CDR3 contains 13 residues. V was cut by 5 bases and J by 9 bases, with 11 bases left in between. The CDR3 is CASSGSGASPLHF. The CDR3 coding sequence is TGTGCCAGCAGCGGAAGCGGGGCTTCACCCCTCCACTTT.

The V and J genes are TRBV5-6 and TRBJ2-2, with D maybe TRBD1 (6 bases). Trimming took 2 bases from V and 1 from J, leaving 12 bases between them. Germline CDR1 SGHDT, CDR2 YYEEEE. The CDR3 spans 16 residues. The CDR3 DNA sequence: TGTGCCAGCAGCTTAATGGGGGCACGGAACACCGGGGAGCTGTTTTTT. Translation gives CASSLMGARNTGELFF.

The V gene is TRBV10-2, the J gene TRBJ1-6; no reliable D call. The CDR3 extends over 14 amino acids. The V end was cut by 5 bases, the J end by 9 bases, with 14 bases between. Germline V CDR1 and CDR2: WSHSY, SAAADI. CDR3 sequence reads: CASSPNRLGSPLHF. The CDR3 region has the DNA TGCGCCAGCAGTCCGAACAGATTAGGTTCACCCCTCCACTTT.

The chain links TRBV28 to TRBJ2-3, with 10 bases fitting TRBD2. Germline CDR1 is MDHEN and CDR2 is SYDVKM. J was trimmed by 4 bases and V by 6 bases; bases with no gene match: 16. CDR3 size: 18 residues. CDR3 region: CASRLPPAGGPYADTQYF. The CDR3 DNA follows: TGTGCCAGCAGACTACCGCCAGCGGGGGGGCCATATGCAGATACGCAGTATTTT.

J is TRBJ1-2 and V is TRBV9; tentative D call: TRBD1 (6 bases). The CDR3 has 15 amino acids. Germline CDR1 and CDR2: SGDLS and YYNGEE. V was trimmed by 4 bases and J by 4 bases, leaving 17 bases between them. The CDR3 DNA sequence: TGTGCCAGCAGCTCCCGACAGGCATACAGCTATGGCTACACCTTC. This sequence encodes CASSSRQAYSYGYTF.

This sequence joins TRBV27 and TRBJ2-5; TRBD1 might be the D (5 bases). V dropped 1 base and J dropped 5 bases, with 11 bases sitting between them. The CDR3 totals 14 residues. The germline V gene encodes CDR1 MNHEY and CDR2 SMNVEV (reference sequence). The CDR3 nucleotides are TGTGCCAGCAGTTTATGGGCAGGGTATGAGACCCAGTACTTC. The encoded protein is CASSLWAGYETQYF.

This clone occurred a few times. This chain uses TRBV6-5 with TRBJ1-1; a weak D match, TRBD1 (5 bases). The germline V gene encodes CDR1 MNHEY and CDR2 SVGAGI. V was shortened by 2 bases and J by 10 bases, with 14 bases between the two germline ends. The CDR3 consists of 13 residues. The CDR3 spells CASSYRGGGIAFF. Here the CDR3 DNA reads TGTGCCAGCAGTTACCGGGGTGGGGGGATAGCTTTCTTT.

DNA of the CDR3: TGTGCCAGCAGGACAGGGGACTACAATGAGCAGTTCTTC. Translation: CASRTGDYNEQFF. J is TRBJ2-1 and V is TRBV28; 8 nucleotides align to TRBD1. The CDR3 is 13 amino acids. V shed 6 bases, J shed 3 bases, and the junction held 1 base outside the gene matches. In germline, CDR1 is MDHEN, CDR2 SYDVKM.

This clone has just a few counts. V gene TRBV7-9 combines with J gene TRBJ2-5; 8 bases align to TRBD1. Germline V gene data show CDR1 as SEHNR and CDR2 as FQNEAQ (reference sequence). The CDR3 sequence is 14 residues long. After removal of 2 bases from V and 5 bases from J, the junction contained 4 bases not matched to a gene. In DNA form, the CDR3 reads TGTGCCAGCAGCTTAATCCAGGGGGCTGAGACCCAGTACTTC. As protein: CASSLIQGAETQYF.

This rearrangement joins TRBV7-9 to TRBJ1-2, with a weak D call TRBD1 (5 bases). Trimming stripped 0 bases from V and 4 bases from J, with 12 bases between. There are 15 residues in the CDR3. Looked up from germline, CDR1 is SEHNR and CDR2 is FQNEAQ (reference sequence). As DNA, the CDR3 is TGTGCCAGCAGCTTAGCCCCAGGGTCGGCCTATGGCTACACCTTC. It specifies CASSLAPGSAYGYTF.

The CDR3 DNA follows: TGTGCCAGCAGCCAAGATCTGATATTTACAGGGGTGTACCAAGAGACCCAGTACTTC. Protein product: CASSQDLIFTGVYQETQYF. This sequence joins TRBV4-2 and TRBJ2-5; 7 nucleotides match TRBD1. This CDR3 region has 19 residues. V was pared by 0 bases and J by 0 bases, with 13 bases of the junction left unmatched. Germline loops: CDR1 LGHNA, CDR2 YNFKEQ.

V gene TRBV11-2 combines with J gene TRBJ1-5; D unresolved. Trimming cost V 1 base and J 4 bases, with 5 bases left between them. Germline V lookup: CDR1 SGHAT, CDR2 FQNNGV. The CDR3 runs to 13 residues. Here the CDR3 DNA reads TGTGCCAGCAGCTTAGCAGGAAATCAGCCCCAGCATTTT. Its translation is CASSLAGNQPQHF.

J is TRBJ1-2 and V is TRBV4-3; no clear D gene. Germline CDR1 and CDR2: LGHNA and YSLEER. Trimming pared 0 bases from V and 8 bases from J, leaving 13 bases between. The CDR3 length is 14 residues. Here the CDR3 reads CASSQDIRGSGYTF. The DNA of the CDR3 is TGCGCCAGCAGCCAAGATATAAGAGGGAGCGGCTACACCTTC.